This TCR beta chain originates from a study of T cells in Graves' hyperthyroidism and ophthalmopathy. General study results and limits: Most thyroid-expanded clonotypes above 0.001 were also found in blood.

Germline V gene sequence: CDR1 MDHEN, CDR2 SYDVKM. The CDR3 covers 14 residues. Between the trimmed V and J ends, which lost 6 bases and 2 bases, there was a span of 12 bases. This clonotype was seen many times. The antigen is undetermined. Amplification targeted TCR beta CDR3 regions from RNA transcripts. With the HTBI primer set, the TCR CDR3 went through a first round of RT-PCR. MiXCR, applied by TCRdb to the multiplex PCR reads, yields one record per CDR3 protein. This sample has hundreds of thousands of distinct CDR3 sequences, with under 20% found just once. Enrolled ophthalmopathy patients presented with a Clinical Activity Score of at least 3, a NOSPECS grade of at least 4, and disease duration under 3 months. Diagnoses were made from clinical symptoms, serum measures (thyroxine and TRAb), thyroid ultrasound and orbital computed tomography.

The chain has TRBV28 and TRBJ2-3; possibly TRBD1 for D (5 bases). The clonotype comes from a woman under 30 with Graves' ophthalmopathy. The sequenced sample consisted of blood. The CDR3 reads CASRRGYHTDTQYF. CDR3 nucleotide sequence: TGTGCCAGCAGAAGGGGCTACCACACAGATACGCAGTATTTT. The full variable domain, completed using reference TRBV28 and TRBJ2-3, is DVKVTQSSRYLVKRTGEKVFLECVQDMDHENMFWYRQDPGLGLRLIYFSYDVKMKEKGDIPEGYSVSREKKERFSLILESASTNQTSMYLCASRRGYHTDTQYFGPGTRLTVL.